One and the same sample provided the 13 T cell receptor beta chains below, sequenced in a study of cytomegalovirus exposure and HLA in healthy donors. With 60 Vbeta and 13 Jbeta primers, the PCR was carried out. The assay was immunoSEQ multiplex PCR, and TCRdb's table has in-frame clones only and misses some. The table lists some 150,000 clones. The material sequenced was PBMCs. Source of these receptors: a woman in her late teens or twenties in good health and CMV-seropositive.

The rearrangement uses TRBV11-3 and TRBJ2-1, with 7 positions matching TRBD1. The CDR3 contains 15 residues. The germline gives CDR1 SGHNT, CDR2 YENEEA. After removal of 6 bases from V and 3 bases from J, the junction contained 8 bases not matched to a gene. The CDR3 loop is CASSPMGDSYNEQFF. The CDR3 nucleotides are TGTGCCAGCAGTCCAATGGGGGACAGCTACAATGAGCAGTTCTTC.

V usage is TRBV5-1 and J usage is TRBJ2-5, with 10 bases aligning to TRBD2. After removal of 3 bases from V and 0 bases from J, the junction contained 5 bases not matched to a gene. The CDR3 has 16 amino acids. The germline V gene has CDR1 SGHRS and CDR2 YFSETQ. CDR3 nucleotides: TGCGCCAGCAGCTCGGGACTAGCGAGCAACCAAGAGACCCAGTACTTC. Protein sequence: CASSSGLASNQETQYF. Full variable domain (remainder filled in from reference TRBV5-1 and TRBJ2-5): KAGVTQTPRYLIKTRGQQVTLSCSPISGHRSVSWYQQTPGQGLQFLFEYFSETQRNKGNFPGRFSGRQFSNSRSEMNVSTLELGDSALYLCASSSGLASNQETQYFGPGTRLLVL.

The rearrangement links TRBV4-2 to TRBJ1-2; no clear D. This CDR3 is 12 amino acids long. CDR1 is LGHNA and CDR2 is YNFKEQ in the germline V gene. V was trimmed by 6 bases and J by 1 base, leaving 6 bases between them. The CDR3, as DNA: TGTGCCAGCAGTTCATTTAACTATGGCTACACCTTC. Translation: CASSSFNYGYTF.

The chain combines TRBV6-1 with TRBJ2-7, with TRBD2 as a possible D gene (6 bases). The CDR3 runs to 14 residues. Germline assignment: CDR1 MNHNS and CDR2 SASEGT. V was clipped by 8 bases and J by 3 bases, with 17 bases between them. This CDR3 reads CASSLTRGVYEQYF. DNA for the CDR3: TGTGCCAGCTCCCTGACTAGAGGAGTCTACGAGCAGTACTTC.

J is TRBJ1-5 and V is TRBV23-1; D remains ambiguous. TRBV23-1 is designated an ORF whose function remains uncertain. V was trimmed by 4 bases and J by 11 bases, leaving 15 bases between them. The CDR3 is 13 residues long. For the CDR3, the DNA is TGCGCCAGCAGTCCCCCGCTTGGGGAGGCCCAGCATTTT. It is translated as CASSPPLGEAQHF.

The chain joins TRBV21-1 to TRBJ2-1; TRBD1 is the table's D call and was not checked against the DNA. TRBV21-1 is deemed a pseudogene. The CDR3 has 15 amino acids. As DNA, the CDR3 is TGTGCCAGCAGCACAGATGAGCCAGGGGGCGCGGGTCAGTTCTTC. This sequence encodes CASSTDEPGGAGQFF.

This chain connects TRBV4-1 to TRBJ1-2, with no clear D. CDR1 is MGHRA, CDR2 YSYEKL, per germline. V gave up 5 bases and J gave up 0 bases, with 22 bases separating them. The CDR3 contains 18 residues. DNA for the CDR3: TGCGCCAGCAGCTCACCCCGGAGGAGTAGAACTTCTAACTATGGCTACACCTTC. Translation gives CASSSPRRSRTSNYGYTF.

CDR3 nucleotide sequence: TGTGCCAGCAGCGCCCAGGCAGGGGGCAGGGAGACCCAGTACTTC. This translates into CASSAQAGGRETQYF. The V gene is TRBV9, the J gene TRBJ2-5; 8 positions agree with TRBD1. CDR3 size: 15 residues. Germline V lookup: CDR1 SGDLS, CDR2 YYNGEE. V was pared by 3 bases and J by 5 bases, with 9 bases of the junction left unmatched.

The rearrangement links TRBV29-1 to TRBJ1-2, with TRBD1 matching over 7 bases. V shed 4 bases, J shed 2 bases, and the junction held 1 base outside the gene matches. Germline CDR1 is SQVTM and CDR2 is ANQGSEA. The CDR3 has 12 residues. The CDR3 is CSVGGQNYGYTF. The CDR3 DNA reads as TGCAGCGTTGGGGGACAGAACTATGGCTACACCTTC.

The genes are TRBV5-1 and TRBJ2-3; TRBD1 aligns across 7 bases. Trimming cost V 10 bases and J 0 bases; bases outside gene matches: 8. Looked up from germline, CDR1 is SGHRS and CDR2 is YFSETQ. This CDR3 is 14 amino acids long. As DNA, the CDR3 is TGCGCCCCCAGGGAACAGGGGAGCACAGATACGCAGTATTTT. Protein product: CAPREQGSTDTQYF.

Regarding this clone: This CDR3 is also generated by other DNA sequences in the sample. This rearrangement joins TRBV7-2 to TRBJ2-3; a possible D gene is TRBD1 (6 bases). CDR3 length equals 15 residues. V was shortened by 0 bases and J by 2 bases, with 9 bases between the two germline ends. Per germline, CDR1 SGHTA and CDR2 FQGNSA. The CDR3 coding sequence is TGTGCCAGCAGCTTAGCGGGGGCCCCCACAGATACGCAGTATTTT. Residues: CASSLAGAPTDTQYF.

The V call is TRBV29-1, the J call TRBJ2-2; no reliable D call. Germline-derived CDR1 and CDR2 are SQVTM and ANQGSEA. CDR3 length: 14 amino acids. V was pared by 6 bases and J by 5 bases, with 16 bases between. The CDR3 DNA is TGCAGCGTATCACGTGTTGACGGGACCGGGGAGCTGTTTTTT. Encoded protein: CSVSRVDGTGELFF.

The chain combines TRBV4-2 with TRBJ2-3, with TRBD2 matching over 8 bases. V gave up 0 bases and J gave up 4 bases; unmatched junction bases: 6. Germline loops: CDR1 LGHNA, CDR2 YNFKEQ. This CDR3 is built from 16 residues. CDR3 loop: CASSQDGDGGADTQYF. CDR3 DNA: TGTGCCAGCAGCCAAGATGGTGACGGGGGGGCAGATACGCAGTATTTT.